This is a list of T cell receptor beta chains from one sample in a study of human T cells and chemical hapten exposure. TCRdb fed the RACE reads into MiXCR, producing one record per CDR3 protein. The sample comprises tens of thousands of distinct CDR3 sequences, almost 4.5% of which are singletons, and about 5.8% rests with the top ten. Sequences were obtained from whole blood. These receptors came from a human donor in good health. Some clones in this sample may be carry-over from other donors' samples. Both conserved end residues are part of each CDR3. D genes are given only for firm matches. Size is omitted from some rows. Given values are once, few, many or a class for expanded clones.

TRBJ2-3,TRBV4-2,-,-,CASSREHGSTDTQYF,TGTGCCAGCAGCCGGGAACACGGTAGCACAGATACGCAGTATTTT
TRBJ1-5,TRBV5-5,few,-,CASSFIGGNQPQHF,TGTGCCAGCAGCTTTATCGGCGGAAATCAGCCCCAGCATTTT
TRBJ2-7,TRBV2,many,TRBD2,CASGAGGPVEQYF,TGTGCCAGCGGAGCGGGAGGGCCGGTCGAGCAGTACTTC
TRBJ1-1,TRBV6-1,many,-,CASSEYRAEAFF,TGTGCCAGCAGTGAATACAGGGCCGAAGCTTTCTTT
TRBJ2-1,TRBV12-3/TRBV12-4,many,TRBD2,CASMGLAGPEQFF,TGTGCCAGCATGGGACTAGCGGGGCCAGAGCAGTTCTTC
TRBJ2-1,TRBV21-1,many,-,CASSPAAMGTRTLSYNEQFF,TGTGCCAGCAGCCCTGCTGCCATGGGGACTAGAACCCTCTCCTACAATGAGCAGTTCTTC
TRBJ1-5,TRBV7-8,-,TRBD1,CASSSTGVSNQPQHF,TGTGCCAGCAGCTCGACAGGGGTGAGCAATCAGCCCCAGCATTTT
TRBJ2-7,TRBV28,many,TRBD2,CASSTTSGVSYEQYF,TGTGCCAGCAGTACGACTAGCGGGGTCTCCTACGAGCAGTACTTC
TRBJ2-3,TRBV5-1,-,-,CASRDTGTDTQYF,TGCGCCAGCCGGGACACCGGCACAGATACGCAGTATTTT
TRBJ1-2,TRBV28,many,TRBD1,CASNQQGRRVYGYTF,TGTGCCAGCAACCAACAGGGGCGACGCGTCTATGGCTACACCTTC
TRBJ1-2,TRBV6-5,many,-,CASGRVDGYTF,TGTGCCAGCGGACGGGTTGATGGCTACACCTTC
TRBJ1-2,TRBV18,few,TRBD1,CASSPPIGQGGYTF,TGTGCCAGCTCACCACCAATCGGACAGGGAGGCTACACCTTC
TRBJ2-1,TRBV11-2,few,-,CASSLDLVTYNEQFF,TGTGCCAGCAGCTTAGACCTAGTGACCTACAATGAGCAGTTCTTC
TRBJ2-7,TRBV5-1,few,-,CATGFGSPYEQYF,TGCGCCACCGGATTTGGTTCGCCCTACGAGCAGTACTTC
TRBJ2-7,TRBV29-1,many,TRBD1,CSAHKGGHEQYF,TGCAGCGCGCACAAAGGGGGCCACGAGCAGTACTTC
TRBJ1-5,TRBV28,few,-,CASSLAPGQNQPQHF,TGTGCCAGCAGCCTTGCGCCGGGGCAGAACCAGCCCCAGCATTTT
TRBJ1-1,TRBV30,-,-,CAWSGGYMNTEAFF,TGTGCCTGGAGTGGGGGATACATGAACACTGAAGCTTTCTTT
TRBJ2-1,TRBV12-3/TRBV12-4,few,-,CASRLTGSNEQFF,TGTGCCAGCAGACTGACAGGTAGTAATGAGCAGTTCTTC
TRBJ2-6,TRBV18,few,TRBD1,CASSPRDSRGTGANVLTF,TGTGCCAGCTCACCTAGGGACAGCCGTGGGACTGGGGCCAACGTCCTGACTTTC
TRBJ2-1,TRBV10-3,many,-,CAISESAGRLDNEQFF,TGTGCCATCAGTGAGTCCGCAGGGCGCCTGGACAATGAGCAGTTCTTC
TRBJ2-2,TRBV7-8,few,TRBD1,CASSFRTGPTGELFF,TGTGCCAGCAGCTTTCGGACAGGCCCTACCGGGGAGCTGTTTTTT
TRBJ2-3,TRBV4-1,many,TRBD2,CASSQESGSLGADTQYF,TGCGCCAGCAGCCAAGAAAGCGGGAGCTTGGGGGCAGATACGCAGTATTTT
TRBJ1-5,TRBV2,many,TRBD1,CASSGDRAYNQPQHF,TGTGCCAGCAGTGGGGACAGGGCCTACAATCAGCCCCAGCATTTT
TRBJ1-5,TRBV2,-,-,CASSKQDNSNQPQHF,TGTGCCAGCAGTAAACAGGATAATAGCAATCAGCCCCAGCATTTT
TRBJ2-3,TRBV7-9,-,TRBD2,CASSLTGTSRRADTQYF,TGTGCCAGCAGCTTGACCGGGACTAGTCGGAGGGCAGATACGCAGTATTTT
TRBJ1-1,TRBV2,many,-,CASSWRLSTEAFF,TGTGCCAGCAGTTGGAGACTATCCACTGAAGCTTTCTTT
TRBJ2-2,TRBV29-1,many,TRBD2,CSVSGTSFTGELFF,TGCAGCGTTTCCGGGACTAGCTTCACCGGGGAGCTGTTTTTT
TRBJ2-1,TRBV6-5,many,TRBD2,CASSSRTSGRNEQFF,TGTGCCAGCAGTTCCCGGACTAGCGGGAGGAATGAGCAGTTCTTC
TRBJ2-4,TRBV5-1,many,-,CASSLQGAKNIQYF,TGCGCCAGCAGCCTACAGGGTGCCAAAAACATTCAGTACTTC
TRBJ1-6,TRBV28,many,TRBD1,CASSETGGSSPLHF,TGTGCCAGCAGTGAAACAGGGGGGTCATCACCCCTCCACTTT
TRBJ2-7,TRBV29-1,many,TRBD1,CSVERRDRGNEQYF,TGCAGCGTGGAGAGGCGGGACAGGGGGAACGAGCAGTACTTC
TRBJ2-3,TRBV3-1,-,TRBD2,CASSQNAGGTIDTQYF,TGTGCCAGCAGCCAAAATGCGGGAGGAACGATTGATACGCAGTATTTT
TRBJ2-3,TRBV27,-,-,CASSLSITDTQYF,TGTGCCAGCAGTCTATCAATTACGGATACGCAGTATTTT
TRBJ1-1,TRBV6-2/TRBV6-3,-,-,CASRYQGTEAFF,TGTGCCAGCAGGTATCAGGGAACTGAAGCTTTCTTT
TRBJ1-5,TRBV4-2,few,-,CASSQGDPTVNQPQHF,TGTGCCAGCAGCCAAGGGGACCCTACCGTAAATCAGCCCCAGCATTTT
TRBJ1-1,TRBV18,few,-,CASSPRSVATEAFF,TGTGCCAGCTCACCAAGGTCGGTAGCCACTGAAGCTTTCTTT
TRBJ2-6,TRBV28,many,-,CASSLDRRSPLSSGANVLTF,TGTGCCAGCAGTTTAGACAGGCGTAGCCCGTTGTCCTCTGGGGCCAACGTCCTGACTTTC
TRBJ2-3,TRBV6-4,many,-,CASSDSTGSTDTQYF,TGTGCCAGCAGTGACTCGACAGGAAGCACAGATACGCAGTATTTT
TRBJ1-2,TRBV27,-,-,CASTPLGGAGGYTF,TGTGCCAGCACTCCTTTAGGGGGGGCCGGTGGCTACACCTTC
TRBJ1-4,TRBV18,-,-,CVSSPMSGAGEKLFF,TGTGTCAGCTCACCCATGTCGGGGGCAGGTGAAAAACTGTTTTTT
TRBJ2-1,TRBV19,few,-,CASSPPDRRTYNEQFF,TGTGCCAGTAGTCCCCCGGACCGTCGCACCTACAATGAGCAGTTCTTC
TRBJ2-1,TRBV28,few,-,CATLRGRGRVGEQFF,TGTGCCACTTTAAGGGGGAGGGGGCGCGTCGGGGAGCAGTTCTTC
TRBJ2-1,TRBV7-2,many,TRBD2,CASSSRLAGGRGEQFF,TGTGCCAGCAGCTCAAGACTAGCGGGAGGTCGGGGTGAGCAGTTCTTC